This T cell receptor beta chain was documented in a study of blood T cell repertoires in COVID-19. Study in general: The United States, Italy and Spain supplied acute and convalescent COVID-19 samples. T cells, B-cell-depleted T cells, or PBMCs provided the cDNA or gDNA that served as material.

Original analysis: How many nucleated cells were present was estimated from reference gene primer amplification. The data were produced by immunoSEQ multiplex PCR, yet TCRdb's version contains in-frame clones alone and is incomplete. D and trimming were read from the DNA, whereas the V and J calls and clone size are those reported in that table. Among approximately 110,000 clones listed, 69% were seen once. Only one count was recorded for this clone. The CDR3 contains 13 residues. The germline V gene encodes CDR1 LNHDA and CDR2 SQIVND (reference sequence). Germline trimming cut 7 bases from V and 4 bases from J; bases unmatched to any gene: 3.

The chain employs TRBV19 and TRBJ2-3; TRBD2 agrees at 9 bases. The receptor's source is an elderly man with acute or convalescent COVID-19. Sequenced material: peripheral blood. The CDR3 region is CASNRGRADTQYF. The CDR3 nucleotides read TGTGCCAGTAATCGCGGGAGGGCAGATACGCAGTATTTT.